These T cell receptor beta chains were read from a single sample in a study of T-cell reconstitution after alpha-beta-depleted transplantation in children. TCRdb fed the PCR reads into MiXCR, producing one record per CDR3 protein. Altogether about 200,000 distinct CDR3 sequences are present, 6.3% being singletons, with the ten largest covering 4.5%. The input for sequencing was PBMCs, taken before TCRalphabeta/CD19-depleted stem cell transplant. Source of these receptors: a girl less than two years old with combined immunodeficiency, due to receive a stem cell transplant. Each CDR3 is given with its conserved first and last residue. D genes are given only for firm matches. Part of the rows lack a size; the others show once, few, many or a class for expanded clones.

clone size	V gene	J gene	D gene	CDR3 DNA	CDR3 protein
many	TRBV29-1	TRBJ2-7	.	TGCAGCGTTCTCGTACCGGGACCAGGTAACCCGGACGAGCAGTACTTC	CSVLVPGPGNPDEQYF
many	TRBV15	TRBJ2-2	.	TGTGCCACCAGCACCGGACTGGGGAACACCGGGGAGCTGTTTTTT	CATSTGLGNTGELFF
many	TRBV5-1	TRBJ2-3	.	TGCGCCAGCAGCTTGTTTGGGAGCACAGATACGCAGTATTTT	CASSLFGSTDTQYF
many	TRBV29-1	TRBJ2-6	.	TGCAGCGTTGTAGGTCTGATTGGGGCCAACGTCCTGACTTTC	CSVVGLIGANVLTF
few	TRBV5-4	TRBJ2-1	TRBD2	TGTGCCAGCAGGGACGGGGGGGTCCCCGTGGATGAGCAGTTCTTC	CASRDGGVPVDEQFF
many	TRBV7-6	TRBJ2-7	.	TGTGCCAGCAGCGCGGACCCCCACCAGCAGTACTTC	CASSADPHQQYF
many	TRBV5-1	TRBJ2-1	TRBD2	TGCGCCAGCAGCCTCGACTTCGACGAAGCGGGAGTGTGGTATGAGCAGTTCTTC	CASSLDFDEAGVWYEQFF
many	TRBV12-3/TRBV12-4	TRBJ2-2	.	TGTGCCAGCAGCCAGGGGTCCAGAGGCACCGGGGAGCTGTTTTTT	CASSQGSRGTGELFF
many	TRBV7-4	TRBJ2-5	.	TGTGCCACCATACGGGGGCTTCAAGAGACCCAGTACTTC	CATIRGLQETQYF
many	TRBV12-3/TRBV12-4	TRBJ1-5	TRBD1	TGTGCCAGCAGTTTAACAGGGGGTCGTTCTCAGCCCCAGCATTTT	CASSLTGGRSQPQHF
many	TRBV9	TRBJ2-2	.	TGTGCCAGCAGCGCAAGGGGGGACGCGAACACCGGGGAGCTGTTTTTT	CASSARGDANTGELFF
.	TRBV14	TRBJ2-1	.	TGTGCCAGCAGCCAAGGCCCAGGTCTTACAATCGATGAGCAGTTCTTC	CASSQGPGLTIDEQFF
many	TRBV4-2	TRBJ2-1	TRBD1	TGTGCCAGCAGCCACCCCCCGGGACAGGGAATAAGCAATGAGCAGTTCTTC	CASSHPPGQGISNEQFF
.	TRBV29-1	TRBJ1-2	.	TGCAGCGTTGGATCAGATGGGACCTATGGCTACACCTTC	CSVGSDGTYGYTF
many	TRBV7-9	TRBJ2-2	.	TGTGCCTGCAGACCGGACCTTATCACCGGGGAGCTGTTTTTT	CACRPDLITGELFF
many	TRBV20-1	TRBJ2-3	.	TGCAGTGCTAGTGCTAGAAGGGGCACAGATACGCAGTATTTT	CSASARRGTDTQYF
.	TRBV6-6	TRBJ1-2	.	TGTGCCAGCATGATAAGCCCGACAGATGGCTACACCTTC	CASMISPTDGYTF
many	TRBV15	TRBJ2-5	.	TGTGCCACCAGCAGAGATAGGTCAGAGACCCAGTACTTC	CATSRDRSETQYF
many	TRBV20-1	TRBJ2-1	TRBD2	TGCAGTGCTGGAACCACTAGCGGGAGAGAGTTCTTC	CSAGTTSGREFF
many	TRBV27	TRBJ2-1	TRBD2	TGTGCCAGCAGTAGTGCGGGGGGCCCCTGGGATGAGCAGTTCTTC	CASSSAGGPWDEQFF
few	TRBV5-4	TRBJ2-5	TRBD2	TGTGCCAGCAGTTTACCACGTGAAGGCCCAGACTGGGGACTAAAAGAGACCCAGTACTTC	CASSLPREGPDWGLKETQYF
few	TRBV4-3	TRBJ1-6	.	TGCGCCAGCAGCCAAGAGGGTGGAGGATACTATAATTCACCCCTCCACTTT	CASSQEGGGYYNSPLHF
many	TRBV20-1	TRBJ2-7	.	TGCAGTGCTAGAACGGCCGGGAGTTTCACCTACGAGCAGTACTTC	CSARTAGSFTYEQYF
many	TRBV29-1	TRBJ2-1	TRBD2	TGCAGCGTTGAAACTAGCGGGTTTGTGTTTACCCACAATGAGCAGTTCTTC	CSVETSGFVFTHNEQFF
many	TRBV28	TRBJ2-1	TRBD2	TGTGCCAGCAGTTTCCAGCGGGAGCCTCCCTACAATGAGCAGTTCTTC	CASSFQREPPYNEQFF
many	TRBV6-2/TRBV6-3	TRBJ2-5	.	TGTGCCAGCAGTCCGTTCCCAGAGACCCAGTACTTC	CASSPFPETQYF
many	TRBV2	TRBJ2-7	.	TGTGCCAGCAGTGAAGCGAGGACAAACTCCTACGAGCAGTACTTC	CASSEARTNSYEQYF
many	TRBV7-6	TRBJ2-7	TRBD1	TGTGCCAGCAGCGCGCGATACAGGGGGCGATCCTACGAGCAGTACTTC	CASSARYRGRSYEQYF
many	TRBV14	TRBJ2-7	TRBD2	TGTGCCAGCAGCCAAGGAATTCCTAGCGGGAGGGCCTACGAGCAGTACTTC	CASSQGIPSGRAYEQYF